The source of this T cell receptor beta chain is a study of graft-versus-host responses after intestinal transplantation. Across the study: All recipients were transplanted with multivisceral, liver-intestinal, or isolated intestinal grafts. All of the recipients had induction that used anti-thymocyte globulin, then tacrolimus and steroids for approximately 3 years.

The method was immunoSEQ multiplex PCR; TCRdb's version includes in-frame clones alone and lacks a portion of them. The sample comprises nearly 90,000 clones, over 80% of which are singletons, and about a sixth rests with the top ten. Germline V lookup: CDR1 SGHNT, CDR2 YYREEE (reference sequence). J gave up 7 bases and V 2 bases, and 10 bases lay outside the gene matches. The CDR3 loop spans 15 amino acids. On this clone: As yet, its antigen is unknown.

General study findings and limits: Recipient bone marrow held GvH clones, some seen earlier in ileum or blood. Patients with graft-donor T cell macrochimerism had high graft-versus-host to host-versus-graft clonal ratios in allografts.

The sequence came from a human donor who received an intestinal transplant. The chain links TRBV5-4 to TRBJ2-7; 9 bases agree with TRBD2. The sample here was unstimulated CD8+ T cells sorted from spleen or lymph node cells, taken before intestinal transplant. CDR3 bases: TGTGCCAGCAGCTTTAGGGGCGGGAGGGCCGCTGAGCAGTACTTC. It yields the protein CASSFRGGRAAEQYF.